The source of this T cell receptor (beta chain) is a study of cytomegalovirus exposure and HLA in healthy donors. Study conclusions and caveats: Both high specificity and high sensitivity reportedly marked the classifier's diagnosis of cytomegalovirus status. Across donors, most TCRs were seen rarely, yet some public ones were widespread.

The assay was immunoSEQ multiplex PCR, and TCRdb's table has in-frame clones only and misses some. The table includes 200,000 or so clones, roughly 83% detected once. In germline, CDR1 is ENHRY, CDR2 SYGVKD. The J segment lost 7 bases and the V segment lost 6 bases, leaving 6 bases of the junction unmatched. The length of the CDR3 is 13 residues. Points on this clone: Antigen unknown.

The clonotype comes from a woman aged 18-29 years in good health and CMV-seronegative. Sample: PBMCs. V usage is TRBV10-3 and J usage is TRBJ2-1; 7 positions match TRBD1. CDR3 nucleotides: TGTGCCATCAGAACCCACAGGGGAAATGAGCAGTTCTTC. Translating gives CAIRTHRGNEQFF.